This TCR beta chain stems from a study of shared clonotypes between healthy human individuals. Broader study findings: It was anticipated that sequencing depth would influence how many clonotypes donors shared. Blood alone was sampled, and tissue repertoires likely differ.

About this clone itself: Its antigen is as yet unknown.

Genomic DNA of every subset was divided equally among multiple immunoSEQ plates. The assay was immunoSEQ multiplex PCR, and TCRdb's table has in-frame clones only and misses some. The sample has about 710,000 clones, 72% seen once. Splitting of CD4+ cells produced CD45RA+ naive and CD45RA-negative memory subsets. The sequence was collected from a woman between 25 and 40 years old in good health. Sequences were obtained from memory CD4+ T cells sorted from blood. Subset denoted: CD45RA-negative fraction.

Written as DNA, the CDR3 is TGTGCCAGCGGGGGCCGGGAAACGGCGACCCAGTACTTC. Its protein is CASGGRETATQYF. The chain employs TRBV6-4 and TRBJ2-5; possible D gene TRBD1, 6 bases. V was shortened by 8 bases and J by 7 bases, with 17 bases between the two germline ends. The CDR3 is 13 amino acids. CDR1 and CDR2 (germline): MRHNA, SNTAGT.